This T cell receptor beta chain appears in the sequencing data of a study of shared clonotypes between healthy human individuals (dated by TCRdb to 2019 to 2021). About the investigation overall: The cohort included three men and a couple of women between 18 and 49 years of age. Per donor, three plates each were used for CD4 naive and CD4 memory, two for CD8 naive, and one for CD8 memory. Blood TCR repertoires of about five healthy adults were deeply sequenced to estimate repertoire size and the extent of clonotype sharing between individuals. To increase sequencing depth and limit assay-specific biases, TCR repertoire library preparation and sequencing were carried out by different laboratories using diverse techniques. Per donor, leukapheresis produced somewhere between about 0.94 and 9.5 billion PBMCs. Broader findings and caveats from the paper: Sampling was restricted to blood, and TCR repertoires in tissue are likely to differ from TCR repertoires in blood. Based on pairwise subsampling, the degree of clonotype sharing among donors was expected to be affected by sequencing depth. Sharing across several donors was observed for around 5% of naive CD4, under 4% of naive CD8, 2.3% of memory CD4, and roughly 0.4% of memory CD8 clonotypes. The genetic and exposure-history diversity represented was limited by the small number of donors. Higher generation probabilities were observed for clonotypes shared by all four sorted-subset donors than for non-shared clonotypes. Naive subsets generally had larger estimated clonotype richness than memory subsets. Even with the large sequencing depth, rarefaction of the sorted-subset datasets indicated that sequencing was incomplete.

TCR CDR3 regions were amplified from genomic DNA by multiplex PCR using the deep immunoSEQ assay. For each cell subset, the extracted genomic DNA was distributed evenly across all wells of several immunoSEQ 96-well plates, and each plate served as one replicate. For sorted subsets, 200 to 250 ng of genomic DNA, equivalent to 30,000 or so T cell genomes, went into each replicate PCR. Purified libraries were quantified with a Qubit 3.0 fluorometer, sized on a Bioanalyzer 2100, and re-quantified with the KAPA Library Quantification kit. Every immunoSEQ 96-well plate was sequenced on a separate single-read 150-cycle Illumina NextSeq 550 flow cell. As for the original processing: Because the immunoSEQ output held only junctional sequences and lacked quality scores, the filtering could not match the filtering applied to full-length reads. Sequences were annotated with PyIR, a Python wrapper for IgBLAST v1.9, using IMGT germline references to assign V/J genes and CDR3. Reads were removed for weak V/J assignments (E-value above 1e-6), missing CDR3, stop codons, out-of-frame junctions, or ambiguous translated residues. V3J clonotypes were defined as sequences sharing the same inferred V gene, J gene, and CDR3 amino acid sequence. To compute the percentage overlap between repertoires, the number of shared unique clonotypes was divided by the size of the smaller repertoire. Repertoire richness was assessed with RTK rarefaction, the Chao1 estimator, and Recon v2.1 estimates of unobserved clonotypes. OLGA was used to compute generation probabilities for all TCRbeta clonotypes that the gDNA method yielded from a handful of donors. TCRdb limited this immuneACCESS table to in-frame rearrangements with V and J called. A share of clones is missing; checked studies link under half to unresolved V genes, and the rest is unexplained. The DNA gave D and trimming, while V, J and clone size come from that table. The sample table holds around 700,000 clones, of which 92% were seen once. Clones ranked in the top ten supply 24% of the sample.

Relative to germline, V is 5 bases shorter and J is 4 bases shorter, with 6 bases between their ends. From the germline V gene (reference sequence), CDR1 is SEHNR and CDR2 is FQNEAQ. From its cysteine to its phenylalanine, the CDR3 spans 11 amino acids. Kept here is only the CDR3 DNA, which spans 33 bases and is read in frame from base 1. CD8 naive samples consisted of CD45RO-negative cells that were positively selected for CCR7, yielding a CD45RA+CCR7+ population without TemRA cells. Healthy HIV-negative adults with no recently reported acute infections or vaccinations were included as donors. Every donor was a Caucasian adult residing in Nashville, Tennessee, USA. Blood was collected by leukapheresis, and PBMCs were isolated by Ficoll-Histopaque density gradient centrifugation and then cryopreserved in liquid nitrogen vapor phase. Purity and quantity of every magnetically sorted T cell population were checked by analytical flow cytometry. Genomic DNA was isolated from each sorted fraction and quantified by UV absorbance on a Nanodrop 2000c.

A note on this clone: Its cognate antigen has yet to be identified. No quality values exist for individual bases; no much larger clone is one base distant.

This receptor was taken from a man aged 30 to 45 in good health. The sample consisted of naive CD8+ T cells sorted from blood. Reading the label with the study, this specimen's cell subset or site is: CD45RA+CCR7+. The chain couples TRBV7-9 to TRBJ2-7; the D gene lacks a confident call. The nucleotide sequence is given as TGTGCCAGCAGCGCCTTGTACGAGCAGTACTTC. This yields the protein CASSALYEQYF.